Listed below are T cell receptor beta chains from one sample, sequenced in a study of blood T cells in healthy people across ages. TCRdb passed the 5' RACE reads through MiXCR, listing each CDR3 protein once. The sample lists over 700,000 distinct CDR3 sequences; 20% to 30% were seen once. This same sample was also taken into another study, of T cells of mothers and their children.

The sequenced sample was blood. Every receptor here comes from a boy between 10 and 17 years old in good health. Each CDR3 is given with its conserved first and last residue. A D gene is named only where the DNA matches it firmly. Only part of the rows carry a size: once, few, many, or a class if the clone is expanded.

clone size,D gene,J gene,CDR3 length,V gene,CDR3 DNA,CDR3 protein
few,TRBD1,TRBJ2-5,13,TRBV2,TGTGCCAGCAGGGTGGACAGGGGAGAGACCCAGTACTTC,CASRVDRGETQYF
few,-,TRBJ1-6,13,TRBV4-1,TGCGCCAGCCGCACGGGCTCGTATTCACCCCTCCACTTT,CASRTGSYSPLHF
few,-,TRBJ2-4,13,TRBV29-1,TGCAGCGCTGGTGGTGGTCCTTTACGTATTCAGTACTTC,CSAGGGPLRIQYF
-,TRBD2,TRBJ2-7,15,TRBV29-1,TGCAGCGTTGAGGGGACTAGCGGGAGAGCCTACGAGCAGTACTTC,CSVEGTSGRAYEQYF
few,TRBD2,TRBJ2-2,18,TRBV10-3,TGTGCCATCAGTGAGGCTGGCGGGAGGTCCGGGAACACCGGGGAGCTGTTTTTT,CAISEAGGRSGNTGELFF
-,-,TRBJ1-1,17,TRBV20-1,TGCAGTGCTAGAGCTTATGGTAGGGACCCCGATAGCAATGAAGCTTTCTTT,CSARAYGRDPDSNEAFF
-,-,TRBJ2-3,13,TRBV11-3,TGTGCCAGCAGCTTAGATCGGCGAGATACGCAGTATTTT,CASSLDRRDTQYF
-,-,TRBJ2-7,14,TRBV28,TGTGCCAGCGGCCCTGGGACGGTCGACTACGAGCAGTACTTC,CASGPGTVDYEQYF
-,TRBD1,TRBJ1-3,13,TRBV20-1,TGCAGTGCTGAGACAGGGACTGGAAACACCATATATTTT,CSAETGTGNTIYF
few,TRBD2,TRBJ2-3,19,TRBV7-9,TGTGCCAGCAGTACTACCGGGACTAGCGGGAGGGCCGAAGAAGATACGCAGTATTTT,CASSTTGTSGRAEEDTQYF
-,-,TRBJ2-4,14,TRBV20-1,TGCAGTGCTAGAGCGGAGTCGGCGGGAAACATTCAGTACTTC,CSARAESAGNIQYF
-,TRBD2,TRBJ2-7,15,TRBV20-1,TGCAGTGCTATATCCGGCGGGAGTGGGGCCTACGAGCAGTACTTC,CSAISGGSGAYEQYF
many,-,TRBJ2-3,13,TRBV24-1,TGTGCCACCAGTGGTGGGAGCACAGATACGCAGTATTTT,CATSGGSTDTQYF
-,-,TRBJ2-7,15,TRBV7-9,TGTGCCAGCAGCTCGATACTAGAAATAAGCCACGAGCAGTACTTC,CASSSILEISHEQYF
-,TRBD1,TRBJ2-7,12,TRBV3-1,TGTGCCAGCAGTGAGGACAGGTTCGAGCAGTACTTC,CASSEDRFEQYF
-,-,TRBJ2-5,15,TRBV2,TGTGCCAGTAGAAGGTCCGAGGGGGAACGGGAGACCCAGTACTTC,CASRRSEGERETQYF
-,-,TRBJ1-4,12,TRBV29-1,TGCAGCGTTGGACGGGACGGTGAAAAACTGTTTTTT,CSVGRDGEKLFF
-,TRBD2,TRBJ2-1,15,TRBV29-1,TGCAGCGGCTTTTCCGGGACTAGCGGCTACAATGAGCAGTTCTTC,CSGFSGTSGYNEQFF
many,-,TRBJ2-1,11,TRBV7-9,TGTGCCAGCAGTTTGGAATACGAGCAGTTCTTC,CASSLEYEQFF
-,-,TRBJ2-7,12,TRBV29-1,TGCAGCGTTTACTACGGATCCTACGAGCAGTACTTC,CSVYYGSYEQYF
-,TRBD2,TRBJ2-3,16,TRBV7-9,TGTGCCAGCAGCTTTGGACTAGCGACTAGCACAGATACGCAGTATTTT,CASSFGLATSTDTQYF
few,TRBD1,TRBJ1-2,15,TRBV29-1,TGCAGCGTTGAATCCCCCGGGACAGAGAACTATGGCTACACCTTC,CSVESPGTENYGYTF
few,-,TRBJ2-5,13,TRBV29-1,TGCAGCGTTTCTCGGATGGACCGAGAGACCCAGTACTTC,CSVSRMDRETQYF
-,TRBD2,TRBJ2-5,16,TRBV7-2,TGTGCCAGCAGCTCATCAAGCGGGAGGGTGGGGGAGACCCAGTACTTC,CASSSSSGRVGETQYF
many,TRBD2,TRBJ2-1,16,TRBV4-1,TGCGCCAGCAGCCAAGAAGGCGCTAGCGGGGTAAATGAGCAGTTCTTC,CASSQEGASGVNEQFF
few,TRBD1,TRBJ2-1,15,TRBV7-9,TGTGCCAGCAGCTTTCCGGGACAGGGGTACAATGAGCAGTTCTTC,CASSFPGQGYNEQFF
-,-,TRBJ2-5,12,TRBV29-1,TGCAGCGTTCGGGATTTCCAAGAGACCCAGTACTTC,CSVRDFQETQYF
-,-,TRBJ2-1,16,TRBV4-2,TGTGTCAGCAGCCAAAATACAGTCCGCTCCTACAATGAGCAGTTCTTC,CVSSQNTVRSYNEQFF
-,-,TRBJ2-1,15,TRBV21-1,TGTGCCAGCAGCAAAGGGACTAGCGGATACAATGAGCAGTTCTTC,CASSKGTSGYNEQFF
-,-,TRBJ2-3,14,TRBV4-1,TGCGCCAGCAGCCTAGGCGTAGCCGGGGGTACGCAGTATTTT,CASSLGVAGGTQYF
few,TRBD2,TRBJ2-7,16,TRBV7-8,TGTGCCAGCAGCCTCCCAAGGACTAGCCCCTCCTACGAGCAGTACTTC,CASSLPRTSPSYEQYF
few,-,TRBJ1-2,13,TRBV6-5,TGTGCCAGCCTACAAGGTCCGGCGGGTGGCTACACCTTC,CASLQGPAGGYTF
-,-,TRBJ2-3,13,TRBV5-1,TGCGCCAGCAGCCAACTAGCCTCAGATACGCAGTATTTT,CASSQLASDTQYF
few,TRBD1,TRBJ1-3,15,TRBV6-1,TGTGCCAGCAGTGAAGAGGGGGCTTCTGGAAACACCATATATTTT,CASSEEGASGNTIYF
few,-,TRBJ2-7,16,TRBV7-2,TGTGCCAGCAGCTCGGGTATCGGGACAAGTTCCTACGAGCAGTACTTC,CASSSGIGTSSYEQYF
-,-,TRBJ1-2,12,TRBV9,TGTGCCAGCAGCGGACTGAACTATGGCTACACCTTC,CASSGLNYGYTF
-,TRBD2,TRBJ2-5,15,TRBV7-8,TGTGCCAGCAGATTTTTAGCGGGCGTCCAAGAGACCCAGTACTTC,CASRFLAGVQETQYF
many,-,TRBJ2-1,15,TRBV7-2,TGTGCCAGCAGCTTGGACGGGGAGACCTACAATGAGCAGTTCTTC,CASSLDGETYNEQFF
-,-,TRBJ2-1,13,TRBV6-5,TGTGCCAGCAAGGGCAGTGCCTACAATGAGCAGTTCTTC,CASKGSAYNEQFF
-,TRBD1,TRBJ2-7,15,TRBV3-1,TGTGCCAGCAGCCATCTTCGGACAGGGGGGCGCGAGCAGTACTTC,CASSHLRTGGREQYF
once,TRBD1,TRBJ2-7,15,TRBV7-4,TGTGCCAGCTACTACCTCCGGGACAGGGACTACGAGCAGTACTTC,CASYYLRDRDYEQYF
-,TRBD2,TRBJ2-1,16,TRBV6-2/TRBV6-3,TGTGCCAGCAGTGTTAGCGGGGGGGCCTCCTACAATGAGCAGTTCTTC,CASSVSGGASYNEQFF
-,-,TRBJ2-1,15,TRBV5-1,TGCACCAGCAGCTTGGGGGCGGGCCCCCCAAATGAGCAGTTCTTC,CTSSLGAGPPNEQFF
-,TRBD1,TRBJ2-7,14,TRBV28,TGTGCCAGCAGTCAAAGACAGGGCAGCGGCGAGCAGTACTTC,CASSQRQGSGEQYF
few,TRBD2,TRBJ2-7,15,TRBV4-1,TGCGCCAGCAAGCAACTAGCGGGGCTTTCCTACGAGCAGTACTTC,CASKQLAGLSYEQYF
-,-,TRBJ2-7,16,TRBV5-1,TGCGCCAGCAGCTTATTAATGACTGAGGCTGGCTACGAGCAGTACTTC,CASSLLMTEAGYEQYF
-,-,TRBJ2-2,15,TRBV7-3,TGTGCCAGCAGCCGGGCAGGGGCGAACACCGGGGAGCTGTTTTTT,CASSRAGANTGELFF
-,-,TRBJ2-7,13,TRBV20-1,TGCAGTGCTAGAACCTTCCGGGCCAACGAGCAGTACTTC,CSARTFRANEQYF
few,TRBD2,TRBJ2-3,13,TRBV7-2,TGTGCCAGCGGGGAGGGTTACACAGATACGCAGTATTTT,CASGEGYTDTQYF
-,TRBD2,TRBJ2-5,14,TRBV27,TGTGCCAGCAGTTCGAGCGGGAGGGAAGAGACCCAGTACTTC,CASSSSGREETQYF
few,-,TRBJ2-7,12,TRBV4-1,TGCGCCAGCAGCACCTCTGGGAACGAGCAGTACTTC,CASSTSGNEQYF
few,-,TRBJ1-2,14,TRBV28,TGTGCCAGCAGCCCTGGGGGAGGCATCTATGGCTACACCTTC,CASSPGGGIYGYTF
few,-,TRBJ2-7,15,TRBV4-1,TGCGCCAGCAGCCAATTCCCGGGCTCCGAAGGGTGGGAGTACTTC,CASSQFPGSEGWEYF
-,-,TRBJ1-4,11,TRBV20-1,TGCAGTGCGACTTTAGGTGAAAAACTGTTTTTT,CSATLGEKLFF
few,-,TRBJ2-4,17,TRBV15,TGTGCCACCAGCAGAGCTGGAGGAGACTTAGCCAAAAACATTCAGTACTTC,CATSRAGGDLAKNIQYF
many,-,TRBJ2-6,13,TRBV28,TGTGCCAGCAGTTACGGCGGGGCCAACGTCCTGACTTTC,CASSYGGANVLTF